The 26 T cell receptor beta chains listed next were all sequenced from one sample in a study of identical twins' blood T cells (dated by TCRdb to the early 2010s). Library preparation used 5' RACE. Sequencing was carried out with an Illumina Genome Analyzer IIx. TCRdb handled the public reads itself, with Q25 trimming in fastp and clone calling in MiXCR, and kept productive beta chains. Entries are consolidated by CDR3 protein sequence, retaining the most common genes and DNA. The sample yields a few hundred thousand distinct CDR3 sequences; about 28% were counted once. Clones ranked in the top ten supply about 6% of the sample. The sequenced sample was PBMCs. The receptors originated from a woman aged 18-49 years in good health.

There are a few counts of this clonotype. This chain joins TRBV7-9 and TRBJ2-4; D perhaps matches TRBD2 (5 bases). V was clipped by 5 bases and J by 0 bases, with 8 bases between them. CDR1 and CDR2 from the germline V gene are SEHNR and FQNEAQ (reference sequence). CDR3 size: 14 residues. This chain's CDR3 is CASSRGLAKNIQYF. In DNA form, the CDR3 reads TGTGCCAGCAGCCGCGGACTAGCCAAAAACATTCAGTACTTC.

This chain links TRBV5-5 with TRBJ1-4, with D uncertain. Trimming removed 2 bases at V and 5 bases at J, with 10 bases between. The germline gives CDR1 SGHKS, CDR2 YYEKEE (reference sequence). CDR3 length: 14 residues. The DNA of the CDR3 is TGTGCCAGCAGCTTTCGGACGCGAAATGAAAAACTGTTTTTT. Translating it yields CASSFRTRNEKLFF.

The rearrangement links TRBV7-9 to TRBJ1-3; TRBD1 matches at 9 bases. Germline V gives CDR1 SEHNR, CDR2 FQNEAQ (reference sequence). There are 17 residues in the CDR3. V lost 3 bases to trimming and J lost 2 bases; unmatched junction nucleotides: 8. The CDR3 nucleotides read TGTGCCAGCAGCTTTGGGACAGGGCTTCATCCTGGAAACACCATATATTTT. This translates into CASSFGTGLHPGNTIYF.

This clonotype was seen a single time. The chain is built from TRBV20-1 and TRBJ1-4, with D maybe TRBD1 (6 bases). The CDR3 contains 14 residues. Trimming pared 0 bases from V and 6 bases from J, leaving 11 bases between. Per the germline V gene, CDR1 is DFQATT and CDR2 is SNEGSKA (reference sequence). The CDR3 loop is CSAREGRGDEKLFF. Here the CDR3 DNA reads TGCAGTGCTAGAGAAGGAAGGGGGGATGAAAAACTGTTTTTT.

This clonotype has only a few counts. The J gene is TRBJ1-2, the V gene TRBV14; 10 bases line up with TRBD1. V dropped 3 bases and J dropped 8; count of bases not matched to a gene: 6. The germline V gene has CDR1 SGHDN and CDR2 FVKESK. The CDR3 consists of 14 residues. CDR3 residues: CASSQRRTGGGYTF. Here the CDR3 DNA reads TGTGCCAGCAGCCAGAGGAGGACAGGGGGGGGCTACACCTTC.

J is TRBJ1-1 and V is TRBV19, with TRBD1 as a possible D gene (5 bases). V lost 1 base, J lost 0 bases, and 9 bases lay in between. The germline V gene encodes CDR1 LNHDA and CDR2 SQIVND (reference sequence). The CDR3 length is 15 residues. CDR3 sequence (DNA): TGTGCCAGTAGTATAGCGGCAGGGATGAACACTGAAGCTTTCTTT. This encodes CASSIAAGMNTEAFF.

At least ten counts were recorded for this clonotype. The J gene is TRBJ1-1, the V gene TRBV20-1, with 7 bases aligning to TRBD1. CDR1 is DFQATT and CDR2 is SNEGSKA in the germline V gene (reference sequence). The V and J ends lost 3 bases and 5 bases, in that order; junction bases with no gene match: 9. This CDR3 is built from 14 residues. CDR3 region: CSASPGQSKTEAFF. CDR3 sequence (DNA): TGCAGTGCTAGCCCGGGACAGTCAAAGACTGAAGCTTTCTTT.

This clonotype has just a few counts. This chain uses TRBV28 with TRBJ2-2, with a weak D call TRBD1 (6 bases). There are 14 residues in the CDR3. Germline V gene lookup returns CDR1 MDHEN and CDR2 SYDVKM. V lost 6 bases and J lost 4, with 12 bases in between. CDR3 bases: TGTGCCAGCAGCCTTACAGGGACCACCGGGGAGCTGTTTTTT. Its protein is CASSLTGTTGELFF.

In this sample, this clonotype turned up many times. V is TRBV7-8 and J is TRBJ1-5; weak D call: TRBD1 (6 bases). Germline lookup yields CDR1 SGHVS and CDR2 FQNEAQ. The CDR3 loop spans 13 amino acids. V lost 0 bases, J lost 7 bases, and 7 bases lay in between. The CDR3 nucleotides are TGTGCCAGCAGCTTAGCAGGGGGACAGCCCCAGCATTTT. This encodes CASSLAGGQPQHF.

V usage is TRBV12-3 or TRBV12-4 and J usage is TRBJ1-1; 7 bases map to TRBD1. The CDR3 loop spans 14 amino acids. With 5 bases clipped from V and 4 bases from J, the junction kept 7 bases outside the gene matches. The CDR3 coding sequence is TGTGCCAGCAGTCCATTGACAGGGCGCACTGAAGCTTTCTTT. It yields the protein CASSPLTGRTEAFF.

This clonotype was observed a handful of times. CDR3 sequence: CSARTKSSGYNEQFF. CDR3 DNA: TGCAGTGCTAGAACAAAGTCTAGCGGGTACAATGAGCAGTTCTTC. V is TRBV20-1 and J is TRBJ2-1; TRBD2 matches 8 bases. Germline V CDR1 and CDR2: DFQATT, SNEGSKA (reference sequence). The CDR3 consists of 15 residues. Trimming cost V 2 bases and J 4 bases; bases outside gene matches: 7.

V and J are TRBV13 and TRBJ2-7, with 7 bases that match TRBD2. The J segment lost 2 bases and the V segment lost 7 bases, leaving 8 bases of the junction unmatched. CDR3 size: 14 residues. Germline CDR1 reads PRHDT; CDR2 reads FYEKMQ (reference sequence). The DNA for the CDR3 is TGTGCCAGCACCCTGGCCGGGACTACCTACGAGCAGTACTTC. Amino acids: CASTLAGTTYEQYF.

This clonotype was seen ten or more times. The chain has TRBV3-1 and TRBJ1-1; unclear D gene. With 3 bases removed from V and 7 bases from J, the gap between germline ends came to 6 bases. The length of the CDR3 is 11 residues. The germline gives CDR1 LGHDT, CDR2 YNNKEL (reference sequence). CDR3 DNA sequence: TGTGCCAGCAGCCATGGGATTGAAGCTTTCTTT. It codes for CASSHGIEAFF.

The V and J genes are TRBV7-6 and TRBJ1-1; possibly TRBD1 for D (5 bases). The CDR3 consists of 15 residues. V lost 0 bases and J 2 bases, leaving 10 bases between the germline ends. The germline CDR1 and CDR2 sequences are SGHVS and FNYEAQ. CDR3 sequence reads: CASSLAGGGNTEAFF. CDR3 DNA sequence: TGTGCCAGCAGCTTAGCCGGGGGGGGAAACACTGAAGCTTTCTTT.

About this clonotype: The junction differs from germline at one of its ends, possibly a read error. The V gene is TRBV2, the J gene TRBJ2-3; D remains ambiguous. The germline CDR1 and CDR2 sequences are SNHLY and FYNNEI. The CDR3 sequence is 13 residues long. CDR3: CASSLLFTDTQYF. The CDR3 DNA reads TGTGCCAGCAGTTTGCTCTTCACAGATACGCAGTACTTT.

The V gene is TRBV28, the J gene TRBJ1-2; 7 bases fit TRBD1. This CDR3 spans 13 amino acids. CDR1 is MDHEN and CDR2 is SYDVKM in the germline V gene. V was pared by 7 bases and J by 4 bases, with 6 bases of the junction left unmatched. The chain's CDR3 is CASNQTGPYGYTF. In DNA, the CDR3 is TGTGCCAGCAACCAGACAGGGCCCTATGGCTACACCTTC.

This clonotype was counted at least ten times. This rearrangement joins TRBV5-1 to TRBJ1-4; TRBD1 agrees at 7 bases. This CDR3 is 14 amino acids long. The ends lost 4 bases at V and 5 bases at J; junction bases unmatched: 5. Germline V gene data show CDR1 as SGHRS and CDR2 as YFSETQ. The CDR3 DNA reads as TGCGCCAGCAGCCCCGACAGGGTCAATGAAAAACTGTTTTTT. This encodes CASSPDRVNEKLFF. Filled out from reference TRBV5-1 and TRBJ1-4, the complete variable domain reads KAGVTQTPRYLIKTRGQQVTLSCSPISGHRSVSWYQQTPGQGLQFLFEYFSETQRNKGNFPGRFSGRQFSNSRSEMNVSTLELGDSALYLCASSPDRVNEKLFFGSGTQLSVL.

This clonotype was found a few times. The chain uses TRBV29-1 and TRBJ1-3; D remains unclear. The CDR3 length is 13 residues. The germline V gene encodes CDR1 SQVTM and CDR2 ANQGSEA. Trimming shortened V by 3 bases and J by 0 bases, and 6 bases separated the two germline ends. Here the CDR3 DNA reads TGCAGCGTTGAGGCCAGCTCTGGAAACACCATATATTTT. Its translation is CSVEASSGNTIYF.

The rearrangement uses TRBV20-1 and TRBJ1-4; D is undetermined. Germline CDR1 is DFQATT and CDR2 is SNEGSKA (reference sequence). Trimming took off 5 bases at V and 5 bases at J, with 15 bases between the two ends. This CDR3 has 14 amino acids. CDR3 coding DNA: TGCAGTGCTTCCCCGGACGTTAACAATGAAAAACTGTTTTTT. This translates into CSASPDVNNEKLFF.

This clonotype was counted at least ten times. This chain connects TRBV6-4 to TRBJ2-1; tentative D call: TRBD2 (5 bases). The germline V gene has CDR1 MRHNA and CDR2 SNTAGT. The CDR3 runs 13 residues. V dropped 4 bases and J dropped 5 bases, with 9 bases sitting between them. The CDR3 nucleotides are TGTGCCAGCAGTGTGTCTAGCAACAATGAGCAGTTCTTC. Amino acid sequence: CASSVSSNNEQFF.

The DNA for the CDR3 is TGTGCCAGCAGCTACCAGATAATGGATGGCTACACCTTC. This codes for CASSYQIMDGYTF. This rearrangement joins TRBV7-8 to TRBJ1-2; D remains ambiguous. Per germline, CDR1 SGHVS and CDR2 FQNEAQ. The V end lost 4 bases, the J end lost 6 bases, and 12 bases lay between the germline ends. The CDR3 runs 13 residues.

Only a few counts were recorded for this clonotype. The rearrangement uses TRBV20-1 and TRBJ1-1; D is possibly TRBD1 (5 bases). Trimming left V 3 bases short and J 1 base short, with 12 bases between. The CDR3 totals 14 residues. Germline V gives CDR1 DFQATT, CDR2 SNEGSKA (reference sequence). CDR3 residues: CSASLNRGNTEAFF. CDR3 in DNA: TGCAGTGCTAGTTTGAATAGGGGGAACACTGAAGCTTTCTTT.

The chain is built from TRBV29-1 and TRBJ2-7; 9 bases line up with TRBD1. Germline assignment: CDR1 SQVTM and CDR2 ANQGSEA. The ends lost 6 bases at V and 3 bases at J; junction bases unmatched: 9. The CDR3 spans 14 residues. As DNA, the CDR3 is TGCAGCGTGCTGACGGGACAGGGCCTCTACGAGCAGTACTTC. Its translation is CSVLTGQGLYEQYF.

CDR3 amino acids: CASSHEKGLGQPQHF. The CDR3 nucleotides are TGTGCCAGCAGCCACGAGAAAGGGCTAGGTCAGCCCCAGCATTTT. The chain recombines TRBV4-2 with TRBJ1-5; D not resolved. The length of the CDR3 is 15 residues. The V gene lost 3 bases and the J gene lost 6 bases, with 15 bases spanning the gap. The germline V gene has CDR1 LGHNA and CDR2 YNFKEQ.

The genes are TRBV29-1 and TRBJ1-5; 7 bases are shared with TRBD1. Germline V gene lookup returns CDR1 SQVTM and CDR2 ANQGSEA. The CDR3 loop spans 12 amino acids. Germline trimming cut 4 bases from V and 5 bases from J; bases unmatched to any gene: 2. The CDR3: CSVGDSYQPQHF. In nucleotides, the CDR3 is TGCAGCGTTGGGGACAGCTATCAGCCCCAGCATTTT.

This clonotype was seen a few times. The rearrangement links TRBV6-2 or TRBV6-3 to TRBJ1-3; D not certain. Trimming cost V 0 bases and J 4 bases, with 13 bases left between them. Looked up from germline, CDR1 is MNHEY and CDR2 is SVGEGT. The CDR3 is 16 amino acids. Here the CDR3 DNA reads TGTGCCAGCAGTTACTCGTTGGCACTCCTCGGAAACACCATATATTTT. Amino acid sequence: CASSYSLALLGNTIYF.